These 8 T cell receptor beta chains share one sample of origin, sequenced in a study of T-cell reconstitution after alpha-beta-depleted transplantation in children. Unique molecular identifiers tagged the TCRbeta library. TCRdb itself ran the PCR reads through MiXCR, one entry per CDR3 protein. The table shows hundreds of thousands of distinct CDR3 sequences, with about 17% occurring only once. The sample here was PBMCs, mostly from graft donor cells, taken 360 days after TCRalphabeta/CD19-depleted stem cell transplant. These receptors were collected from a male patient aged 2-10 years who had a stem cell transplant for acute lymphoblastic leukemia, so the T cells may come from the graft donor.

This CDR3 is CSVEGPEGDTQYF. In DNA, the CDR3 is TGCAGCGTTGAGGGACCTGAGGGGGATACGCAGTATTTT. The chain combines TRBV29-1 with TRBJ2-3, with D possibly being TRBD1 or TRBD2 (5 bases each). Germline CDR1 SQVTM, CDR2 ANQGSEA. The CDR3 has 13 amino acids. V was shortened by 3 bases and J by 6 bases, with 13 bases between the two germline ends.

This clonotype is a singleton in its sample. V gene TRBV6-2 or TRBV6-3 combines with J gene TRBJ2-7; a weak D match, TRBD1 (5 bases). There are 15 residues in the CDR3. Germline V gives CDR1 MNHEY, CDR2 SVGEGT. V dropped 6 bases and J dropped 3 bases, with 18 bases sitting between them. The CDR3 DNA reads as TGTGCCAGCAGCACACGTTTTTACGACAGCTACGAGCAGTACTTC. It is translated as CASSTRFYDSYEQYF.

In this sample, this clonotype turned up a few times. The chain combines TRBV9 with TRBJ2-3; TRBD2 matches 9 bases. The CDR3 consists of 15 residues. The V and J ends lost 7 bases and 0 bases, in that order; junction bases with no gene match: 6. The germline V gene has CDR1 SGDLS and CDR2 YYNGEE. The CDR3 sequence is CASGLAGTSTDTQYF. Here the CDR3 DNA reads TGTGCCAGCGGTCTAGCGGGAACTAGCACAGATACGCAGTATTTT.

This clonotype was detected many times. This chain uses TRBV3-1 with TRBJ1-4, with D unresolved. Trimming pared 1 base from V and 5 bases from J, leaving 14 bases between. The CDR3 is 16 amino acids. Per germline, CDR1 LGHDT and CDR2 YNNKEL (reference sequence). The CDR3 region has the DNA TGTGCCAGCAGCCAAGGGGCGAGACCGGACAATGAAAAACTGTTTTTT. Amino acids: CASSQGARPDNEKLFF.

The rearrangement links TRBV27 to TRBJ2-3; TRBD2 might be the D (5 bases). Germline values: CDR1 MNHEY, CDR2 SMNVEV (reference sequence). The CDR3 length is 16 residues. Trimming cost V 3 bases and J 0 bases, with 13 bases left between them. The CDR3 is CASSFLGGFSTDTQYF. The CDR3, as DNA: TGTGCCAGCAGTTTCCTAGGAGGTTTTAGCACAGATACGCAGTATTTT.

V and J are TRBV5-1 and TRBJ2-3; 7 nucleotides agree with TRBD1. This CDR3 comprises 15 residues. Germline lookup yields CDR1 SGHRS and CDR2 YFSETQ. V lost 2 bases to trimming and J lost 3 bases; unmatched junction nucleotides: 6. The CDR3, as DNA: TGCGCCAGCAGCTTCTCGGGACAGTATACAGATACGCAGTATTTT. Translating gives CASSFSGQYTDTQYF.

This chain links TRBV3-1 with TRBJ2-1, with D perhaps matching TRBD2 (5 bases). Trimming stripped 1 base from V and 14 bases from J, with 12 bases between. Germline assignment: CDR1 LGHDT and CDR2 YNNKEL (reference sequence). The CDR3 runs to 12 residues. The CDR3 DNA is TGTGCCAGCAGCCAAGCAGCGGAAGAGAAGTTCTTC. It specifies CASSQAAEEKFF.

The sample holds a few counts of this clonotype. The J gene is TRBJ2-5, the V gene TRBV6-2 or TRBV6-3, with D uncertain. The CDR3 sequence is 14 residues long. Between the trimmed V and J ends, which lost 2 bases and 0 bases, there was a span of 7 bases. Germline loops: CDR1 MNHEY, CDR2 SVGEGT. The CDR3 region is CASSYVGYQETQYF. The CDR3 DNA follows: TGTGCCAGCAGTTACGTGGGTTACCAAGAGACCCAGTACTTC.